One and the same sample provided the 23 T cell receptor beta chains below, sequenced in a study of cytomegalovirus exposure and HLA in healthy donors. PCR employed 60 Vbeta and 13 Jbeta primers. Here immunoSEQ multiplex PCR was the method, and the copy in TCRdb shows in-frame clones only, minus some. Altogether under 150,000 clones are present, approximately 82% being singletons, with the ten largest covering approximately 2.8%. Material: PBMCs. All receptors derive from a boy between 2 and 10 years old in good health and CMV-seronegative.

V is TRBV27 and J is TRBJ1-4; possible D gene TRBD1, 6 bases. Germline values: CDR1 MNHEY, CDR2 SMNVEV (reference sequence). CDR3 size: 14 residues. The V and J ends lost 3 bases and 8 bases respectively, with 13 bases between them. This CDR3 is CASSLNRVEEKLFF. Here the CDR3 DNA reads TGTGCCAGCAGTTTGAACAGGGTCGAGGAAAAACTGTTTTTT. Looking up the rest from reference TRBV27 and TRBJ1-4 gives the full variable domain: EAQVTQNPRYLITVTGKKLTVTCSQNMNHEYMSWYRQDPGLGLRQIYYSMNVEVTDKGDVPEGYKVSRKEKRNFPLILESPSPNQTSLYFCASSLNRVEEKLFFGSGTQLSVL.

This clone was seen only a few times. The chain carries TRBV19 and TRBJ2-3, with D possibly matching TRBD2 (5 bases). Between the trimmed V and J ends, which lost 4 bases and 3 bases, there was a span of 17 bases. This CDR3 contains 16 residues. Germline CDR1 reads LNHDA; CDR2 reads SQIVND (reference sequence). This CDR3 is CASSRRDPLRTDTQYF. The DNA for the CDR3 is TGTGCCAGTAGTAGACGGGATCCCCTACGAACAGATACGCAGTATTTT.

The gene calls are TRBV13 and TRBJ1-2; the match to TRBD1 covers 7 bases. In germline, CDR1 is PRHDT, CDR2 FYEKMQ (reference sequence). The V segment lost 6 bases and the J segment 1 base; nucleotides outside the gene matches: 17. CDR3 length: 18 residues. The CDR3 reads CASSFRVRDSSYNYGYTF. Written as DNA, the CDR3 is TGTGCCAGCAGTTTCAGGGTCCGGGACAGTTCCTATAACTATGGCTACACCTTC.

The rearrangement uses TRBV29-1 and TRBJ1-2; 10 nucleotides align to TRBD1. The V segment lost 7 bases and the J segment 1 base; nucleotides outside the gene matches: 6. Per the germline V gene, CDR1 is SQVTM and CDR2 is ANQGSEA. The CDR3 is 14 residues long. The CDR3 spells CSAKGTGVNYGYTF. DNA for the CDR3: TGCAGCGCCAAGGGGACAGGGGTTAACTATGGCTACACCTTC. The entire variable domain, with the rest obtained from reference TRBV29-1 and TRBJ1-2, is as follows: SAVISQKPSRDICQRGTSLTIQCQVDSQVTMMFWYRQQPGQSLTLIATANQGSEATYESGFVIDKFPISRPNLTFSTLTVSNMSPEDSSIYLCSAKGTGVNYGYTFGSGTRLTVV.

The chain joins TRBV4-2 to TRBJ1-2; TRBD1 is a possible D gene (5 bases). Germline CDR1 reads LGHNA; CDR2 reads YNFKEQ. The CDR3 totals 15 residues. V lost 1 base, J lost 1 base, and 10 bases lay in between. This CDR3 is CASSQGRGFNYGYTF. In DNA, the CDR3 is TGTGCCAGCAGCCAAGGAAGGGGATTTAACTATGGCTACACCTTC.

J is TRBJ1-1 and V is TRBV27; 8 nucleotides match TRBD1. Germline CDR1 MNHEY, CDR2 SMNVEV (reference sequence). The CDR3 spans 14 residues. The V and J ends lost 6 bases and 4 bases, in that order; junction bases with no gene match: 7. The DNA for the CDR3 is TGTGCCAGCAGAGACCGGACAGGGATCACTGAAGCTTTCTTT. This gives the protein CASRDRTGITEAFF.

This chain connects TRBV28 to TRBJ2-1, with D perhaps TRBD2 (6 bases). Trimming cost V 4 bases and J 13 bases, with 17 bases left between them. The CDR3 has 13 residues. Germline V gives CDR1 MDHEN, CDR2 SYDVKM. CDR3 residues: CASSSRGAGLQFF. The CDR3 DNA reads TGTGCCAGCAGTTCCCGCGGGGCAGGCCTTCAGTTCTTC.

The V gene is TRBV6-1, the J gene TRBJ2-3, with 7 bases lining up with TRBD2. J gave up 4 bases and V 6 bases, and 10 bases lay outside the gene matches. Germline V CDR1 and CDR2: MNHNS, SASEGT. The length of the CDR3 is 15 residues. The CDR3 spells CASRGGARESDTQYF. CDR3 DNA: TGTGCCAGCAGGGGGGGAGCGCGGGAGTCAGATACGCAGTATTTT.

This rearrangement joins TRBV5-1 to TRBJ2-1; TRBD2 agrees at 10 bases. Germline CDR1 and CDR2: SGHRS and YFSETQ. The length of the CDR3 is 15 residues. Germline trimming cut 4 bases from V and 8 bases from J; bases unmatched to any gene: 9. CDR3 bases: TGCGCCAGCAGCCCTAACCCGGGACTAGCGTATGAGCAGTTCTTC. It is translated as CASSPNPGLAYEQFF. Drawing the rest from reference TRBV5-1 and TRBJ2-1, the complete variable domain is KAGVTQTPRYLIKTRGQQVTLSCSPISGHRSVSWYQQTPGQGLQFLFEYFSETQRNKGNFPGRFSGRQFSNSRSEMNVSTLELGDSALYLCASSPNPGLAYEQFFGPGTRLTVL.

The chain recombines TRBV25-1 with TRBJ2-7, with unresolved D. Germline lookup yields CDR1 MGHDK and CDR2 SYGVNS. The V gene lost 2 bases and the J gene lost 2 bases, with 7 bases spanning the gap. The CDR3 has 13 residues. CDR3 in amino acids: CASSEDFPYEQYF. The CDR3 DNA follows: TGTGCCAGCAGTGAAGACTTTCCCTACGAGCAGTACTTC.

The chain recombines TRBV5-1 with TRBJ2-7; D is possibly TRBD2 (6 bases). The CDR3 has 13 amino acids. The germline V gene encodes CDR1 SGHRS and CDR2 YFSETQ. Trimming left V 5 bases short and J 0 bases short, with 9 bases between. The CDR3 DNA is TGCGCCAGCAGGGAGGGGAGCTCCTACGAGCAGTACTTC. This sequence encodes CASREGSSYEQYF.

The rearrangement links TRBV13 to TRBJ1-1; TRBD1 agrees at 10 bases. The CDR3 totals 15 residues. The J segment lost 5 bases and the V segment lost 1 base, leaving 4 bases of the junction unmatched. Germline CDR1 is PRHDT and CDR2 is FYEKMQ (reference sequence). CDR3 bases: TGTGCCAGCAGCTTAGCCGACAGGGGGCGGACTGAAGCTTTCTTT. Its translation is CASSLADRGRTEAFF.

The V call is TRBV15, the J call TRBJ1-2; no firm D call. Germline V CDR1 and CDR2: LNHNV, YYDKDF (reference sequence). The V end lost 0 bases, the J end lost 10 bases, and 9 bases lay between the germline ends. CDR3 length equals 12 residues. CDR3 loop: CATSRDSGDYTF. The CDR3 DNA reads TGTGCCACCAGCAGAGATAGCGGAGACTACACCTTC.

This rearrangement joins TRBV7-3 to TRBJ2-7; D gene ambiguous. V was clipped by 4 bases and J by 9 bases, with 10 bases between them. CDR1 and CDR2 (germline): SGHTA, FQGTGA. The CDR3 totals 11 residues. The CDR3 bases are TGTGCCAGCAGCTCCCCACGCGGGCAGTACGTC. Translation: CASSSPRGQYV.

In nucleotides, the CDR3 is TGTGCCTGGAGGGCGGAACACTACGAGCAGTACTTC. Amino acid sequence: CAWRAEHYEQYF. This chain connects TRBV30 to TRBJ2-5; D is ambiguous. Gene TRBJ2-7 matches the end of the DNA better, so the J call may be wrong. The CDR3 runs 12 residues. Germline CDR1 and CDR2: GTSNPN and SVGIG (reference sequence).

Regarding this clone: The same CDR3 also results from other DNA sequences found in this sample. This chain joins TRBV30 and TRBJ1-1; TRBD1 is a possible D gene (5 bases). V shed 0 bases and J shed 4 bases, with 9 bases lying between them. The CDR3 runs 13 residues. Germline V gene data show CDR1 as GTSNPN and CDR2 as SVGIG (reference sequence). The CDR3, as DNA: TGTGCCTGGAGTGTAGCGGGGGGCACTGAAGCTTTCTTT. Residues: CAWSVAGGTEAFF.

This clone was seen just once. The chain has TRBV2 and TRBJ2-7; D is possibly TRBD2 (8 bases). The ends were cut back, 5 bases at V and 0 bases at J, with 20 bases in the middle. CDR3 size: 17 residues. The germline CDR1 and CDR2 sequences are SNHLY and FYNNEI. The CDR3 is CASSPGLAGQSSYEQYV. The CDR3 DNA reads as TGTGCCAGCAGTCCGGGTTTAGCGGGACAGAGCTCCTACGAGCAGTACGTC.

The V and J genes are TRBV19 and TRBJ2-3; the match to TRBD1 covers 9 bases. The CDR3 runs to 18 residues. Germline CDR1 LNHDA, CDR2 SQIVND (reference sequence). Germline trimming cut 1 base from V and 0 bases from J; bases unmatched to any gene: 8. Here the CDR3 DNA reads TGTGCCAGTAGTATAGGACCCGGGACAGGGTCTAGCACAGATACGCAGTATTTT. Encoded protein: CASSIGPGTGSSTDTQYF.

The rearrangement links TRBV11-2 to TRBJ2-7, with a weak D call TRBD2 (6 bases). Germline loops: CDR1 SGHAT, CDR2 FQNNGV. Trimming removed 0 bases from V and 6 bases from J, with 18 bases in between. The CDR3 is made up of 16 amino acids. The CDR3 protein is CASSLEAGFILCEQYF. The CDR3, as DNA: TGTGCCAGCAGCTTAGAGGCGGGGTTTATCTTATGCGAGCAGTACTTC.

The gene calls are TRBV25-1 and TRBJ2-5; 8 positions agree with TRBD1. CDR3 size: 14 residues. With 4 bases clipped from V and 6 bases from J, the junction kept 7 bases outside the gene matches. From germline, CDR1 is MGHDK and CDR2 SYGVNS. For the CDR3, the DNA is TGTGCCAGCAGTGGGTCAGGGGGCGCGAAGACCCAGTACTTC. Protein: CASSGSGGAKTQYF.

The V call is TRBV6-4, the J call TRBJ1-1; possibly TRBD1 for D (5 bases). Trimming took 5 bases from V and 7 from J, leaving 20 bases between them. Germline CDR1 and CDR2: MRHNA and SNTAGT. This CDR3 has 15 residues. The DNA for the CDR3 is TGTGCCAGCAGTATAACGGGGGGAAGATCTGATGAAGCTTTCTTT. Translation gives CASSITGGRSDEAFF.

The chain combines TRBV5-4 with TRBJ2-7; 9 nucleotides align to TRBD2. Germline assignment: CDR1 SGHNT and CDR2 YYREEE (reference sequence). This CDR3 region has 15 residues. V was clipped by 3 bases and J by 2 bases; unmatched bases: 6. The CDR3 bases are TGTGCCAGCAGCTCGGGAGCGGGGGGTACCTACGAGCAGTACTTC. Its translation is CASSSGAGGTYEQYF.

The J gene is TRBJ1-5, the V gene TRBV7-8; D might be TRBD1 (5 bases). In germline, CDR1 is SGHVS, CDR2 FQNEAQ. V lost 3 bases to trimming and J lost 4 bases, with 16 bases between them. The CDR3 is 16 residues long. The CDR3 loop is CASSLGGTGRNQPQHF. As DNA, the CDR3 is TGTGCCAGCAGCTTGGGAGGGACGGGGCGTAATCAGCCCCAGCATTTT.